This is a list of T cell receptor beta chains from one sample in a study of blood T cells in healthy people across ages. One entry per CDR3 protein, called by TCRdb with MiXCR from the 5' RACE reads. The sample consists of hundreds of thousands of distinct CDR3 sequences, approximately 59% of them appearing once. Sequencing used blood. These receptor sequences come from a man aged 55 to 70 in good health. Each CDR3 is given without its conserved first and last residue. The D gene is left open where the match is weak.

>TRBJ2-5|NA|TRBV29-1
SARDGWYQETQY
>TRBJ2-5|NA|TRBV27
ASSLGGQLGETQY
>TRBJ2-1|NA|TRBV25-1
ASQLVEGEQF
>TRBJ1-2|NA|TRBV4-1
ASSHYEANYGYT
>TRBJ2-3|TRBD2|TRBV29-1
SVVTSGGNTQY
>TRBJ2-3|NA|TRBV5-1
ASSGTPSGGTDTQY
>TRBJ1-2|NA|TRBV3-1
ASSQGPVRYGYT
>TRBJ2-1|TRBD1|TRBV29-1
SGGTGGHNEQF
>TRBJ2-7|TRBD1|TRBV5-8
ASSLAGTGEKQY
>TRBJ2-1|TRBD2|TRBV3-1
ASSQALAGGLNEQF